This is a list of T cell receptor beta chains from one sample in a study of control samples from healthy donors and cancer patients. The table came from immunoSEQ multiplex PCR; TCRdb's copy has only in-frame clones and leaves some out. The sample records about 130,000 clones, approximately 95% being singletons. The sequenced material came from blood. The source is a man aged 30-40 years in good health. Each CDR3 is given with its conserved first and last residue. A D gene is named only where the DNA matches it firmly. Some rows mark clone size as missing; the rest say once, few, many or name a class of expanded clone.

j_call: TRBJ1-1
d_call: NA
v_call: TRBV7-9
clone_size: NA
cdr3_aa: CASSLGGTSTEAFF
cdr3_nt: TGTGCCAGCAGCTTAGGTGGGACAAGCACTGAAGCTTTCTTT

j_call: TRBJ2-7
d_call: NA
v_call: TRBV19
clone_size: NA
cdr3_aa: CASSPGTSEIYEQYF
cdr3_nt: TGTGCCAGTAGTCCCGGGACTTCCGAGATCTACGAGCAGTACTTC

j_call: TRBJ1-1
d_call: NA
v_call: TRBV4-1
clone_size: once
cdr3_aa: CASSQGTLNTEAFF
cdr3_nt: TGCGCCAGCAGCCAGGGGACTTTGAACACTGAAGCTTTCTTT

j_call: TRBJ1-4
d_call: NA
v_call: TRBV5-5
clone_size: NA
cdr3_aa: CASRPSPYAPGDEKLFF
cdr3_nt: TGTGCCAGCAGACCTAGTCCGTACGCTCCGGGGGATGAAAAACTGTTTTTT

j_call: TRBJ2-5
d_call: NA
v_call: TRBV4-1
clone_size: NA
cdr3_aa: CASSQIRDTRETQYF
cdr3_nt: TGCGCCAGCAGCCAGATCCGGGACACAAGAGAGACCCAGTACTTC

j_call: TRBJ2-1
d_call: TRBD2
v_call: TRBV27
clone_size: NA
cdr3_aa: CASRRTSGGKYNEQFF
cdr3_nt: TGTGCCAGCAGGCGGACTAGCGGGGGGAAATACAATGAGCAGTTCTTC

j_call: TRBJ1-4
d_call: NA
v_call: TRBV20-1
clone_size: NA
cdr3_aa: CSASLDSSEKLFF
cdr3_nt: TGCAGTGCTAGTTTGGACAGTAGTGAAAAACTGTTTTTT

j_call: TRBJ2-7
d_call: NA
v_call: TRBV27
clone_size: NA
cdr3_aa: CASSRSPPHEQYF
cdr3_nt: TGTGCCAGCAGCCGCTCCCCCCCCCACGAGCAGTACTTC

j_call: TRBJ2-2
d_call: NA
v_call: TRBV4-3
clone_size: NA
cdr3_aa: CASSLQLPGSNLAGELFF
cdr3_nt: TGCGCCAGCAGCCTTCAACTTCCGGGATCTAACCTCGCCGGGGAGCTGTTTTTT

j_call: TRBJ1-2
d_call: NA
v_call: TRBV28
clone_size: NA
cdr3_aa: CASSLAANYGYTF
cdr3_nt: TGTGCCAGCAGTTTAGCAGCTAACTATGGCTACACCTTC

j_call: TRBJ1-3
d_call: TRBD1
v_call: TRBV2
clone_size: NA
cdr3_aa: CASTGTVGNTIYF
cdr3_nt: TGTGCCAGCACTGGGACAGTAGGAAACACCATATATTTT

j_call: TRBJ1-1
d_call: NA
v_call: TRBV20-1
clone_size: NA
cdr3_aa: CSASYQGGLNTEAFF
cdr3_nt: TGCAGTGCTAGTTACCAGGGAGGGTTGAACACTGAAGCTTTCTTT

j_call: TRBJ1-2
d_call: NA
v_call: TRBV3-1/TRBV3-2
clone_size: NA
cdr3_aa: CASSQEHRAYGYTF
cdr3_nt: TGTGCCAGCAGCCAAGAACACAGGGCCTATGGCTACACCTTC

j_call: TRBJ2-3
d_call: NA
v_call: TRBV19
clone_size: NA
cdr3_aa: CASSTSMTVRTDTQYF
cdr3_nt: TGTGCCAGTAGTACCTCTATGACGGTACGCACAGATACGCAGTATTTT

j_call: TRBJ1-1
d_call: TRBD1
v_call: TRBV4-1
clone_size: NA
cdr3_aa: CASSQPGQGATEAFF
cdr3_nt: TGCGCCAGCAGCCAACCGGGACAGGGGGCCACTGAAGCTTTCTTT

j_call: TRBJ2-2
d_call: TRBD2
v_call: TRBV4-3
clone_size: NA
cdr3_aa: CASSSLAGGLTGELFF
cdr3_nt: TGCGCCAGCAGCTCCCTAGCGGGGGGGCTCACCGGGGAGCTGTTTTTT

j_call: TRBJ2-1
d_call: TRBD2
v_call: TRBV19
clone_size: NA
cdr3_aa: CASAKVSGGYNEQFF
cdr3_nt: TGTGCCAGTGCCAAGGTCAGCGGGGGGTACAATGAGCAGTTCTTC

j_call: TRBJ1-2
d_call: NA
v_call: TRBV28
clone_size: NA
cdr3_aa: CASSAYRAWTF
cdr3_nt: TGTGCCAGCAGTGCTTACAGGGCTTGGACCTTC

j_call: TRBJ1-3
d_call: NA
v_call: TRBV14
clone_size: NA
cdr3_aa: CASSQDSVSGNTIYF
cdr3_nt: TGTGCCAGCAGCCAAGATTCTGTCTCTGGAAACACCATATATTTT

j_call: TRBJ2-1
d_call: TRBD1
v_call: TRBV7-9
clone_size: NA
cdr3_aa: CASSLGGQGAVGEQFF
cdr3_nt: TGTGCCAGCAGCTTGGGGGGACAGGGGGCTGTAGGTGAGCAGTTCTTC

j_call: TRBJ1-5
d_call: NA
v_call: TRBV27
clone_size: NA
cdr3_aa: CASSPSLLGNQPQHF
cdr3_nt: TGTGCCAGCAGTCCCTCCCTACTGGGGAATCAGCCCCAGCATTTT

j_call: TRBJ2-3
d_call: TRBD2
v_call: TRBV7-2
clone_size: NA
cdr3_aa: CASSFTSGGADTQYF
cdr3_nt: TGTGCCAGCAGCTTCACTAGCGGGGGGGCAGATACGCAGTATTTT

j_call: TRBJ2-3
d_call: TRBD1
v_call: TRBV12-5
clone_size: NA
cdr3_aa: CASGSPSGGRTDTQYF
cdr3_nt: TGTGCTAGTGGTTCGCCATCAGGGGGCCGCACAGATACGCAGTATTTT

j_call: TRBJ1-6
d_call: NA
v_call: TRBV5-1
clone_size: NA
cdr3_aa: CASSVNPGHDNSPLHF
cdr3_nt: TGCGCCAGCAGCGTCAACCCGGGACACGATAATTCACCCCTCCACTTT

j_call: TRBJ1-4
d_call: TRBD1
v_call: TRBV11-2
clone_size: NA
cdr3_aa: CASSSPTGDDDEKLFF
cdr3_nt: TGTGCCAGCAGCTCCCCGACAGGGGACGATGATGAAAAACTGTTTTTT

j_call: TRBJ1-5
d_call: NA
v_call: TRBV5-8
clone_size: once
cdr3_aa: CASSLRGGGQPQHF
cdr3_nt: TGTGCCAGCAGCTTGAGGGGGGGCGGTCAGCCCCAGCATTTT

j_call: TRBJ1-2
d_call: TRBD1
v_call: TRBV29-1
clone_size: NA
cdr3_aa: CSVELEQGANYGYTF
cdr3_nt: TGCAGTGTTGAATTGGAGCAGGGGGCTAACTATGGCTACACCTTC

j_call: TRBJ2-7
d_call: TRBD2
v_call: TRBV20-1
clone_size: NA
cdr3_aa: CSASTSGRSYEQYF
cdr3_nt: TGCAGTGCTAGTACTAGCGGCCGCTCCTACGAGCAGTACTTC

j_call: TRBJ1-5
d_call: NA
v_call: TRBV15
clone_size: NA
cdr3_aa: CATSKGPTDTWSNQPQHF
cdr3_nt: TGTGCCACCAGCAAGGGTCCCACCGACACCTGGAGCAATCAGCCCCAGCATTTT

j_call: TRBJ2-7
d_call: NA
v_call: TRBV10-3
clone_size: NA
cdr3_aa: CAISASYEQYF
cdr3_nt: TGTGCCATCAGTGCGTCCTACGAGCAGTACTTC

j_call: TRBJ1-2
d_call: NA
v_call: TRBV6-2/TRBV6-3
clone_size: NA
cdr3_aa: CASSSLDGYTF
cdr3_nt: TGTGCCAGCAGTTCACTAGATGGCTACACCTTC

j_call: TRBJ1-4
d_call: NA
v_call: TRBV19
clone_size: NA
cdr3_aa: CASSGLRATNEKLFF
cdr3_nt: TGTGCCAGTAGTGGCCTCCGGGCGACTAATGAAAAACTGTTTTTT

j_call: TRBJ2-5
d_call: NA
v_call: TRBV5-3
clone_size: NA
cdr3_aa: CARSLKLQETQYF
cdr3_nt: TGTGCCAGAAGCTTGAAGCTACAAGAGACCCAGTACTTC

j_call: TRBJ2-5
d_call: TRBD2
v_call: TRBV7-2
clone_size: NA
cdr3_aa: CASSLSPSGGGETQYF
cdr3_nt: TGTGCCAGCAGCTTATCCCCCAGCGGGGGAGGGGAGACCCAGTACTTC

j_call: TRBJ2-7
d_call: NA
v_call: TRBV10-3
clone_size: once
cdr3_aa: CAIGQGSNEQYF
cdr3_nt: TGTGCCATCGGGCAGGGAAGCAACGAGCAGTACTTC

j_call: TRBJ2-7
d_call: NA
v_call: TRBV2
clone_size: NA
cdr3_aa: CASMTAISYEQYF
cdr3_nt: TGTGCCAGCATGACAGCCATCTCCTACGAGCAGTACTTC

j_call: TRBJ1-1
d_call: NA
v_call: TRBV19
clone_size: NA
cdr3_aa: CASSMRGRWTLNTEAFF
cdr3_nt: TGTGCCAGTAGTATGAGGGGCCGCTGGACCCTAAACACTGAAGCTTTCTTT

j_call: TRBJ2-1
d_call: NA
v_call: TRBV7-9
clone_size: NA
cdr3_aa: CASSFGLAGRSYNEQFF
cdr3_nt: TGTGCCAGCAGCTTCGGGCTGGCAGGGCGCTCCTACAATGAGCAGTTCTTC

j_call: TRBJ2-4
d_call: NA
v_call: TRBV6-4
clone_size: NA
cdr3_aa: CASRRDLAKNIQYF
cdr3_nt: TGTGCCAGCAGAAGGGACCTAGCCAAAAACATTCAGTACTTC

j_call: TRBJ2-5
d_call: TRBD1
v_call: TRBV7-2
clone_size: once
cdr3_aa: CASSFRGGRETQYF
cdr3_nt: TGTGCCAGCAGCTTCCGAGGGGGCAGGGAGACCCAGTACTTC

j_call: TRBJ1-1
d_call: NA
v_call: TRBV28
clone_size: NA
cdr3_aa: CASSLIAEAFF
cdr3_nt: TGTGCCAGCAGTTTAATCGCTGAAGCTTTCTTT

j_call: TRBJ1-2
d_call: TRBD1
v_call: TRBV5-6
clone_size: NA
cdr3_aa: CASSQGTGTYYGYTF
cdr3_nt: TGTGCCAGCAGCCAAGGGACAGGGACTTACTATGGCTACACCTTC

j_call: TRBJ1-5
d_call: NA
v_call: TRBV5-6
clone_size: NA
cdr3_aa: CASSLRPGSNQPQHF
cdr3_nt: TGTGCCAGCAGCTTGCGCCCAGGGAGCAATCAGCCCCAGCATTTT

j_call: TRBJ1-3
d_call: TRBD1
v_call: TRBV10-3
clone_size: NA
cdr3_aa: CAIQQGVLGNTIYF
cdr3_nt: TGTGCCATTCAACAGGGGGTTCTCGGAAACACCATATATTTT

j_call: TRBJ2-6
d_call: NA
v_call: TRBV19
clone_size: NA
cdr3_aa: CASRDIGVNVLTF
cdr3_nt: TGTGCCAGCCGGGACATTGGAGTGAACGTCCTGACTTTC

j_call: TRBJ1-4
d_call: NA
v_call: TRBV20-1
clone_size: NA
cdr3_aa: CSASRRGANEKLFF
cdr3_nt: TGCAGTGCTAGTCGGCGGGGTGCTAATGAAAAACTGTTTTTT

j_call: TRBJ2-3
d_call: NA
v_call: TRBV4-1
clone_size: NA
cdr3_aa: CASYPQVGTQYF
cdr3_nt: TGCGCCAGCTACCCACAGGTCGGTACGCAGTATTTT

j_call: TRBJ1-5
d_call: TRBD1
v_call: TRBV19
clone_size: NA
cdr3_aa: CASTASQGAFTQPQHF
cdr3_nt: TGTGCCAGTACCGCAAGCCAGGGGGCATTTACTCAGCCCCAGCATTTT

j_call: TRBJ1-4
d_call: NA
v_call: TRBV6-2/TRBV6-3
clone_size: NA
cdr3_aa: CASSSGEAATNEKLFF
cdr3_nt: TGTGCCAGCAGTTCGGGGGAGGCTGCAACTAATGAAAAACTGTTTTTT

j_call: TRBJ1-5
d_call: NA
v_call: TRBV4-2
clone_size: NA
cdr3_aa: CASSQTRLGGDSNQPQHF
cdr3_nt: TGTGCCAGCAGCCAAACCAGGCTAGGTGGTGATAGCAATCAGCCCCAGCATTTT